This entry is about one T cell receptor beta chain. No cognate antigen has been identified for it. Base qualities are missing; no much larger clone stands one base away. Genomic DNA was isolated from the sorted cells so that the TCRbeta CDR3 region could be sequenced. The immunoSEQ Assay was used for sequencing of TCRbeta CDR3 regions. Drawn from immuneACCESS, this table holds only the in-frame rearrangements with V and J called that TCRdb kept. Clones are partly lost; checked studies trace under half to an unresolved V gene and leave the rest unexplained. Here the sample has 84,000 or so clones; about 93% occur a single time. The ten largest clones represent more than 0.35% of the sample. The trial excluded patients who had a history of autoimmune disease or were on systemic immunosuppression. Peripheral blood for TCR sequencing was drawn from every dose cohort at baseline, at cycle 4 day 1 and at cycle 7 day 1. Samples were obtained from an open-label, multicenter, first-in-human phase I dose-escalation trial of ivuxolimab. Adults with locally advanced or metastatic melanoma, renal cell, hepatocellular, or head and neck squamous cell carcinoma were enrolled in the trial. Before TCR sequencing, CD4+ and CD8+ T cells were separately sorted from peripheral blood.

CDR1 and CDR2 were assigned from the germline V gene as SGHRS and YFSETQ. After removal of 0 bases from V and 0 bases from J, the junction retains 3 bases not matched to a gene. There are 16 amino acids in the CDR3, from cysteine to phenylalanine inclusive. Just the 48-base CDR3 DNA is kept, in frame starting at base 1. The record originates from a study of OX40 agonist ivuxolimab in advanced cancers. General notes on the study: Ivuxolimab, which targeted the costimulatory receptor OX40 (CD134), was an agonistic, fully human IgG2 monoclonal antibody. Intravenous ivuxolimab was administered to patients every 2 weeks at six dose levels: 0.01, 0.1, 0.3, 1.5, 3 and 10 mg/kg. Among the roughly 54 dose-escalation patients, around 20 had hepatocellular carcinoma, around 15 melanoma, 9 renal cell carcinoma and 9 head and neck cancer. The dose-escalation cohort was around 84% male with a mean age of roughly 60 years, ranging from roughly 23 to 79. Patients were allowed to have had prior anti-PD-1, anti-PD-L1 or anti-CTLA-4 therapy, and 40% of the dose-escalation patients had previously received checkpoint inhibitors. Partial responses occurred in three dose-escalation patients, of whom one had hepatocellular carcinoma and two had cutaneous melanoma. The purpose of peripheral TCRbeta sequencing was to test whether ivuxolimab changed TCR sequence diversity and led to clonal T-cell expansion. The paper reports the monotherapy dose-escalation portion (N ≈ 52 patients) of the phase I ivuxolimab trial.

Beyond this particular receptor, the publication reports: Low levels of normalized T-cell clonal expansion were also seen in some patients who did not respond. After ivuxolimab, CD8+ T cells had more expanded clones than CD4+ T cells on average. The antigen specificity of the clonally expanded peripheral T cells was not determined. Partial responders in the 0.1-3.0 mg/kg groups had among the lowest normalized peripheral clonal expansion, especially among CD8+ T cells. At doses from 0.1 to 3.0 mg/kg, clonal expansion was seen in both CD4+ and CD8+ blood T cells between baseline and week 6.

This chain is built from TRBV5-1 and TRBJ2-3; 8 nucleotides in the junction match TRBD2. The TCR was taken from an adult with an advanced solid tumor such as melanoma, head and neck, liver or kidney cancer. The specimen comprised CD4+ or CD8+ T cells sorted from blood, sampled in a trial of the OX40 agonist ivuxolimab. The DNA sequence is given as TGCGCCAGCAGCTTGGCGGGGGGGTCTAGCACAGATACGCAGTATTTT. Its amino acids are CASSLAGGSSTDTQYF.